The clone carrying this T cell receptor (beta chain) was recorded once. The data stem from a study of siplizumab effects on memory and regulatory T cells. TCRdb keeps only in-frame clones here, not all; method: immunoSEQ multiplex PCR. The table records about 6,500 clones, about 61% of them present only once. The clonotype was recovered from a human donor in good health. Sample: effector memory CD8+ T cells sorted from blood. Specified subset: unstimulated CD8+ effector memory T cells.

The CDR3 protein is CASSVEAGGSGNTIYF. The CDR3 DNA sequence: TGTGCCAGCAGTGTAGAGGCGGGAGGCTCTGGAAACACCATATATTTT. This rearrangement joins TRBV6-1 to TRBJ1-3; D ambiguous. The CDR3 length is 16 residues. Trimming took 4 bases from V and 0 from J, leaving 13 bases between them. Germline assignment: CDR1 MNHNS and CDR2 SASEGT.